What follows describes a single TCR beta chain. The data were obtained in a study of OX40 agonist ivuxolimab in advanced cancers. Study-level information: Patients undergoing dose escalation presented with hepatocellular carcinoma, melanoma, renal cell or head and neck cancer.

Sequencing used immunoSEQ multiplex PCR; TCRdb keeps in-frame clones, though not all of them. This sample has almost 70,000 clones; about nine tenths occur once, and the top ten carry 8% to 10%. The sequence derives from an adult with an advanced solid tumor such as melanoma, head and neck, liver or kidney cancer. The specimen comprised CD4+ or CD8+ T cells sorted from blood, sampled in a trial of the OX40 agonist ivuxolimab.

As DNA, the CDR3 is TGTGCCATCAGTGAGTCGAGAGGGACAGTCGGATCTGGAAACACCATATATTTT. It yields the protein CAISESRGTVGSGNTIYF. The genes are TRBV10-3 and TRBJ1-3; 7 bases are shared with TRBD1. CDR3 length equals 18 residues. With V trimmed by 0 bases and J by 1 base, 9 bases remained unmatched. From germline, CDR1 is ENHRY and CDR2 SYGVKD.